These 6 T cell receptor beta chains came from one sample sequenced in a study of technical replicates of blood from several donors. This table comes from immunoSEQ multiplex PCR, and its TCRdb copy is limited to in-frame clones, with some not included. The sample has approximately 59,000 clones, 70% to 90% seen once. The sequencing input was PBMCs. The receptors come from a human donor in good health. Some clones in this sample may be carry-over from other donors' samples.

The chain carries TRBV15 and TRBJ1-5; D unclear. This CDR3 spans 15 amino acids. Trimming cost V 0 bases and J 3 bases, with 9 bases left between them. The germline gives CDR1 LNHNV, CDR2 YYDKDF (reference sequence). CDR3: CATSRDNHYNQPQHF. CDR3 in DNA: TGTGCCACCAGCAGAGATAACCACTACAATCAGCCCCAGCATTTT.

The V and J genes are TRBV4-1 and TRBJ2-7, with D tentatively TRBD1 (6 bases). Germline lookup yields CDR1 MGHRA and CDR2 YSYEKL. V was pared by 4 bases and J by 3 bases, with 16 bases between. This CDR3 has 15 amino acids. CDR3 in DNA: TGCGCCAGCAGCCCCCGGGACACGGACAACTACGAGCAGTACTTC. Translated, it gives CASSPRDTDNYEQYF.

J is TRBJ2-7 and V is TRBV15, with D maybe TRBD2 (7 bases). V was clipped by 3 bases and J by 2 bases, with 17 bases between them. The CDR3 contains 16 residues. Germline V gene data show CDR1 as LNHNV and CDR2 as YYDKDF (reference sequence). CDR3 coding DNA: TGTGCCACCAGCAGCCCCGGGGGGCCCCGACCCTACGAGCAGTACTTC. Translation: CATSSPGGPRPYEQYF. The variable domain in full, completed from reference TRBV15 and TRBJ2-7, reads DAMVIQNPRYQVTQFGKPVTLSCSQTLNHNVMYWYQQKSSQAPKLLFHYYDKDFNNEADTPDNFQSRRPNTSFCFLDIRSPGLGDTAMYLCATSSPGGPRPYEQYFGPGTRLTVT.

The chain is built from TRBV2 and TRBJ1-1; 7 bases agree with TRBD1. Germline CDR1 reads SNHLY; CDR2 reads FYNNEI. V lost 6 bases and J lost 5; bases outside the gene matches: 12. The CDR3 totals 15 residues. The CDR3 nucleotides read TGTGCCAGCAGCTTCGTACAGGGGAGAGGGACTGAAGCTTTCTTT. Translating it yields CASSFVQGRGTEAFF.

This chain connects TRBV11-2 to TRBJ2-7, with a weak D call TRBD1 (6 bases). From germline, CDR1 is SGHAT and CDR2 FQNNGV. Trimming removed 3 bases at V and 1 base at J, with 19 bases between. The CDR3 is made up of 17 amino acids. This CDR3 is CASSLLEDRYSSYEQYF. CDR3 sequence (DNA): TGTGCCAGCAGCTTGCTTGAGGACAGATACTCTTCCTACGAGCAGTACTTC.

The chain combines TRBV7-2 with TRBJ1-2; 9 bases match TRBD1. Germline trimming cut 8 bases from V and 3 bases from J; bases unmatched to any gene: 7. Germline V gives CDR1 SGHTA, CDR2 FQGNSA. The CDR3 contains 14 residues. The CDR3 nucleotides are TGTGCCAGCTGGGGACAGGGACCCCACTATGGCTACACCTTC. Translated: CASWGQGPHYGYTF.